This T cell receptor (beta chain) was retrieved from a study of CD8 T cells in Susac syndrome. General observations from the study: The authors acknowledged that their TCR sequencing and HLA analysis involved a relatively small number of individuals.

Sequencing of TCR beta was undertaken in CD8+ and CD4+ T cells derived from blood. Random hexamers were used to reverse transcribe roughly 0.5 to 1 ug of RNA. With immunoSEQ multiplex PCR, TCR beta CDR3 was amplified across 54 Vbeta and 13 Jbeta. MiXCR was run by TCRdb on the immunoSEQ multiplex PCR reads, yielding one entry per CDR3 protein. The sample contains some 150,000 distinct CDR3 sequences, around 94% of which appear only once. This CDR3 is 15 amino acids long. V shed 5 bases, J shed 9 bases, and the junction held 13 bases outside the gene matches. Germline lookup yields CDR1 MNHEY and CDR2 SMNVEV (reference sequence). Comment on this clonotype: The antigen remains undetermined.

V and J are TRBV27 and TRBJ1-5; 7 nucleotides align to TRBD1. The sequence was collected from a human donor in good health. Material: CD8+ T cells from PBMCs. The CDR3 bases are TGTGCCAGCAGTACGACAGGGTATGGAGGGAGGCCCCAGCATTTT. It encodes CASSTTGYGGRPQHF.